The table lists the clone carrying this T cell receptor (beta chain) with a count of one. Its antigen is as yet unknown. The source of the sample is a study of vaccination effects on CD4 cells after COVID-19. Study at large: Subjects were given two BNT162b2 or mRNA-1273 vaccine doses. Overall study findings and caveats: Infection-derived and vaccine-derived clones contracted markedly late after vaccination.

The method was immunoSEQ multiplex PCR; TCRdb's version includes in-frame clones alone and lacks a portion of them. The profile shows tens of thousands of clones, roughly two thirds of them singletons. Ahead of sequencing, the ViraFEST assay grew antigen-specific CD4+ T cells using viral peptide pools. When nine to ten days of culture had elapsed, CD4+ T cells were isolated. The vaccine recipients had no prior SARS-CoV-2 infection, with negative nucleocapsid antibodies. Cultures used roughly 2.2 million PBMC per well, around 9 IU/ml IL-2 and around 9.5 ug/ml peptides. IL-2 medium took the place of half the medium on both days 3 and 7. The J segment lost 8 bases and the V segment lost 1 base, leaving 8 bases of the junction unmatched. CDR3 length: 15 residues. Per the germline V gene, CDR1 is SNHLY and CDR2 is FYNNEI.

Source: CD4+ T cells from PBMCs cultured with HCoV-NL63 spike peptides, taken before COVID-19 vaccination. The TCR originated in a human donor who received a COVID-19 vaccine. The chain has TRBV2 and TRBJ1-2; 9 bases are shared with TRBD1. In DNA, the CDR3 is TGTGCCAGCAGTGAAGTTCAGACAGGGGGAGGAGGCTACACCTTC. Encoded protein: CASSEVQTGGGGYTF.